This T cell receptor beta chain came from a study of shared T cell receptors in the human thymus. Sequencing used immunoSEQ multiplex PCR; TCRdb keeps in-frame clones, though not all of them. The sample records hundreds of thousands of clones, 88% being singletons. CDR1 MNHEY and CDR2 SMNVEV come from the germline V gene (reference sequence). Trimming cost V 6 bases and J 5 bases; bases outside gene matches: 11. The CDR3 runs 15 residues. This sample was shared with a second study, whose subject was human thymus T cells. From that paper: Corrective heart surgery yielded the resections from which the thymus tissue came. What related research reported was that thymic repertoires overlapped highly among unrelated individuals.

Input material: thymocytes. This chain uses TRBV27 with TRBJ2-7; 9 bases agree with TRBD1. The clonotype comes from a boy under two years old with a congenital heart defect. The CDR3 loop is CASSPGDRGWHEQYF. The CDR3 DNA follows: TGTGCCAGCAGCCCGGGCGACAGGGGGTGGCACGAGCAGTACTTC.